This TCR beta chain stems from a study of T cells expressing NK-cell markers. TCRdb reprocessed the 5' RACE reads, keeping one entry per CDR3 protein, no DNA. The listing contains around 100,000 distinct CDR3 sequences. This CDR3 is built from 15 residues. The TCR sequence derives from a woman aged 18 to 75 in good health. V and J are TRBV21-1 and TRBJ1-2. TRBV21-1 has pseudogene status. The specimen was blood T cells: a sorted CD56 or NKG2C T cell subset, CD4+ or CD8+ T cells, or bulk PBMC T cells (not recorded which). CDR3 protein: CASSKGGRANYGYTF.